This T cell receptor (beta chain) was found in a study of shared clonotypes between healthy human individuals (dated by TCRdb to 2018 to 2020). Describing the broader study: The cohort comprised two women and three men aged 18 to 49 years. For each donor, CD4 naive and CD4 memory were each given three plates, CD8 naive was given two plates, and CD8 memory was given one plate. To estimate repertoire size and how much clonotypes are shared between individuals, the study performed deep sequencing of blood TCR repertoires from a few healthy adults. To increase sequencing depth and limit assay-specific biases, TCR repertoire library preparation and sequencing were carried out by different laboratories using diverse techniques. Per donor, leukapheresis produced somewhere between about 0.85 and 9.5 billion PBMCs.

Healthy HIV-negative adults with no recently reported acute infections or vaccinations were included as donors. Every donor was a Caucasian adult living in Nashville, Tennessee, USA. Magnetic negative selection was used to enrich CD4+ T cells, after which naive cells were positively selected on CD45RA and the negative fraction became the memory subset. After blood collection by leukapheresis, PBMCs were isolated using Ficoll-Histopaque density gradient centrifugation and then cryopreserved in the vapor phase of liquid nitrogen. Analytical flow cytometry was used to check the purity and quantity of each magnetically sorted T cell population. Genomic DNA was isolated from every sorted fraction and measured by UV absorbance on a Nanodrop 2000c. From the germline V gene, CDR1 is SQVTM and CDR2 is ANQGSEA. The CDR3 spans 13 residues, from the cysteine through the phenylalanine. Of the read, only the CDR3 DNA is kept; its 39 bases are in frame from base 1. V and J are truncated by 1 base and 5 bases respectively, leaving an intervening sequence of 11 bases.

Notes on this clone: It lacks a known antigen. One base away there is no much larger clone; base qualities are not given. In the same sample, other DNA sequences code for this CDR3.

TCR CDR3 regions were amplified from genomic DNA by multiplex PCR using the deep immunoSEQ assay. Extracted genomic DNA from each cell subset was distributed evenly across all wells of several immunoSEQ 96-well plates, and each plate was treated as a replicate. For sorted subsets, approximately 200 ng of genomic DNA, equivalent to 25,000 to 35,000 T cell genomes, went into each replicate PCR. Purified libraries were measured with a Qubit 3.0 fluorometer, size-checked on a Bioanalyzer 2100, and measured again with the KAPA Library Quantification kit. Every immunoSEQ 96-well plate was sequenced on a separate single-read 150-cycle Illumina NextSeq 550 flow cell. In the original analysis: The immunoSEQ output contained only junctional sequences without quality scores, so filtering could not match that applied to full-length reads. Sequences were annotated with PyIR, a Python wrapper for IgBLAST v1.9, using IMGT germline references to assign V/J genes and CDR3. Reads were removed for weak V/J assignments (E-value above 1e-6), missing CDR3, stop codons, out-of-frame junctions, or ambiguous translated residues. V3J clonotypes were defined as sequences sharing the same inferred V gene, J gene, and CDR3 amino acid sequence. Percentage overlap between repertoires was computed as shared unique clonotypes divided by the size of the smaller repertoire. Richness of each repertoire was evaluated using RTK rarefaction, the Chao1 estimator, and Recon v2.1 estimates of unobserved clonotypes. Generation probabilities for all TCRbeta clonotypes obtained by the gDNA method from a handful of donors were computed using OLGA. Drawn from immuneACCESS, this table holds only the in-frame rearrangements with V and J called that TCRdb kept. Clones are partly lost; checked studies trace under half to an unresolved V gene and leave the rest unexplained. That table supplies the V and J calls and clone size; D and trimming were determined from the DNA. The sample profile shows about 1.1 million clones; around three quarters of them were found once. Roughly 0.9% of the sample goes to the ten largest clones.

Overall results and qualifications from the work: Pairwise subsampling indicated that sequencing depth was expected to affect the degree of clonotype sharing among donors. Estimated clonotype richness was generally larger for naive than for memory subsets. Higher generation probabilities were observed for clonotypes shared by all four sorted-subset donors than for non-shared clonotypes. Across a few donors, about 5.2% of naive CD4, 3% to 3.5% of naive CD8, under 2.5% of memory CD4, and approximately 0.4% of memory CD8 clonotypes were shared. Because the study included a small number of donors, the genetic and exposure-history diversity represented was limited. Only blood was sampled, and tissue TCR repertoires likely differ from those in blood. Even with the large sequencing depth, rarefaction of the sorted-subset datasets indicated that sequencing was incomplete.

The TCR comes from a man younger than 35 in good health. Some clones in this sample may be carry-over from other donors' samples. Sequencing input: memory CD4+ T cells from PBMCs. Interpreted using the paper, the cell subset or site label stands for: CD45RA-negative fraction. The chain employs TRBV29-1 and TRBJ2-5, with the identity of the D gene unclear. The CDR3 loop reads CSVEGVSRETQYF. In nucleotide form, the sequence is TGCAGCGTTGAAGGGGTCTCCCGGGAGACCCAGTACTTC. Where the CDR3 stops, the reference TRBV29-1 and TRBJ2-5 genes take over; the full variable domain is SAVISQKPSRDICQRGTSLTIQCQVDSQVTMMFWYRQQPGQSLTLIATANQGSEATYESGFVIDKFPISRPNLTFSTLTVSNMSPEDSSIYLCSVEGVSRETQYFGPGTRLLVL.